The 30 T cell receptor beta chains listed next were all sequenced from one sample in a study of blood T cell repertoires in COVID-19. Sequencing was performed with immunoSEQ multiplex PCR; in TCRdb, only in-frame clones are kept and a portion is missing. The sample contains approximately 93,000 clones, approximately 80% of which appear only once. Sequenced sample: peripheral blood. The source is a woman at least 80 years old with acute or convalescent COVID-19.

This clone was seen at least ten times. The chain recombines TRBV5-1 with TRBJ2-7; the match to TRBD2 covers 11 bases. CDR1 and CDR2 from the germline V gene are SGHRS and YFSETQ. The J segment lost 1 base and the V segment lost 2 bases, leaving 5 bases of the junction unmatched. This CDR3 is 16 amino acids long. CDR3 sequence reads: CASSFTSGRGSYEQYF. Here the CDR3 DNA reads TGCGCCAGCAGCTTCACTAGCGGGAGAGGGTCCTACGAGCAGTACTTC.

V is TRBV2 and J is TRBJ2-7; no reliable D call. Germline CDR1 is SNHLY and CDR2 is FYNNEI. This CDR3 contains 13 residues. Trimming removed 7 bases at V and 9 bases at J, with 19 bases between. CDR3 bases: TGTGCCAGCACTGGGCCTCTATCTACGAGGCAGTACTTC. It is translated as CASTGPLSTRQYF.

The chain uses TRBV2 and TRBJ2-7, with 15 bases identical to TRBD2. The germline CDR1 and CDR2 sequences are SNHLY and FYNNEI. The trim removed 11 bases at V and 0 bases at J, leaving 14 bases unmatched. The CDR3 contains 18 residues. The CDR3 DNA reads TGTGCCGCTGGGATTATAGGGACTAGCGGGGGGCACTCCTACGAGCAGTACTTC. Residues: CAAGIIGTSGGHSYEQYF.

V is TRBV27 and J is TRBJ2-3, with TRBD2 matching over 13 bases. The CDR3 extends over 16 amino acids. J was trimmed by 4 bases and V by 5 bases; bases with no gene match: 6. Germline CDR1 and CDR2: MNHEY and SMNVEV (reference sequence). The CDR3 bases are TGTGCCAGCAGTACCGGGACTAGCGGGGTCGCAGATACGCAGTATTTT. Translating gives CASSTGTSGVADTQYF.

The chain links TRBV6-5 to TRBJ1-6, with a possible D match to TRBD1 (5 bases). The CDR3 spans 14 residues. The germline gives CDR1 MNHEY, CDR2 SVGAGI. V was clipped by 8 bases and J by 7 bases, with 15 bases between them. CDR3 in DNA: TGTGCCAGCGAACAGGACGGTCTAAATTCACCCCTCCACTTT. Amino acid sequence: CASEQDGLNSPLHF.

The chain joins TRBV28 to TRBJ2-1, with 11 bases matching TRBD2. V shed 2 bases, J shed 10 bases, and the junction held 4 bases outside the gene matches. The germline CDR1 and CDR2 sequences are MDHEN and SYDVKM. The CDR3 length is 14 residues. The CDR3 DNA is TGTGCCAGCAGTTTAGTAGCGGGAGGGCAGGAGCAGTTCTTC. Its translation: CASSLVAGGQEQFF.

The rearrangement uses TRBV19 and TRBJ2-5, with 8 bases matching TRBD2. This CDR3 has 14 residues. V lost 2 bases to trimming and J lost 4 bases; unmatched junction nucleotides: 3. Germline-derived CDR1 and CDR2 are LNHDA and SQIVND (reference sequence). CDR3 DNA sequence: TGTGCCAGTAGTATACCAGCGGGAGCAGAGACCCAGTACTTC. Amino acid sequence: CASSIPAGAETQYF. The complete variable domain, with remaining parts taken from reference TRBV19 and TRBJ2-5, reads DGGITQSPKYLFRKEGQNVTLSCEQNLNHDAMYWYRQDPGQGLRLIYYSQIVNDFQKGDIAEGYSVSREKKESFPLTVTSAQKNPTAFYLCASSIPAGAETQYFGPGTRLLVL.

This chain connects TRBV5-5 to TRBJ1-2, with 10 bases matching TRBD1. Trimming cost V 4 bases and J 8 bases; bases outside gene matches: 8. Germline V gene lookup returns CDR1 SGHKS and CDR2 YYEKEE (reference sequence). This CDR3 contains 14 residues. The CDR3 spells CASSPGQGVRGYTF. The CDR3 nucleotides are TGTGCCAGCAGCCCCGGACAGGGGGTACGCGGCTACACCTTC.

The table lists this clone with a count of one. This sequence joins TRBV28 and TRBJ1-1, with 9 bases identical to TRBD1. Germline assignment: CDR1 MDHEN and CDR2 SYDVKM. J gave up 0 bases and V 8 bases, and 1 base lay outside the gene matches. The CDR3 has 13 amino acids. This CDR3 reads CASGDRVNTEAFF. In nucleotides, the CDR3 is TGTGCCAGCGGGGACAGGGTGAACACTGAAGCTTTCTTT.

V and J are TRBV6-5 and TRBJ1-6; 9 bases agree with TRBD1. The V and J ends lost 6 bases and 10 bases, in that order; junction bases with no gene match: 7. Germline loops: CDR1 MNHEY, CDR2 SVGAGI. This CDR3 spans 14 amino acids. The chain's CDR3 is CASRNRDRASPLHF. CDR3 sequence (DNA): TGTGCCAGCAGAAACCGGGACAGGGCCTCACCCCTCCACTTT.

V gene TRBV6-6 combines with J gene TRBJ1-2; TRBD1 matches 7 bases. The CDR3 runs to 16 residues. The germline V gene has CDR1 MNHNY and CDR2 SVGAGI (reference sequence). Trimming cost V 6 bases and J 3 bases; bases outside gene matches: 13. The CDR3 protein is CASSPRSAGQDYGYTF. In DNA, the CDR3 is TGTGCCAGCAGCCCGCGGTCTGCCGGACAGGACTATGGCTACACCTTC.

This chain links TRBV6-1 with TRBJ2-5; tentative D call: TRBD1 (6 bases). V lost 3 bases and J 3 bases, leaving 11 bases between the germline ends. The CDR3 has 14 residues. The V gene's germline CDR1 is MNHNS and CDR2 SASEGT. CDR3 amino acids: CASSDSAGEETQYF. For the CDR3, the DNA is TGTGCCAGCAGTGACTCAGCAGGGGAAGAGACCCAGTACTTC.

CDR3 sequence: CASSPREQETQYF. As DNA, the CDR3 is TGTGCCAGCTCACCACGAGAGCAAGAGACCCAGTACTTC. The genes are TRBV18 and TRBJ2-5; D not certain. Germline assignment: CDR1 KGHSH and CDR2 LQKENI. The CDR3 sequence is 13 residues long. Trimming left V 1 base short and J 2 bases short, with 5 bases between.

This chain uses TRBV5-1 with TRBJ2-1, with TRBD2 identical over 11 bases. In germline, CDR1 is SGHRS, CDR2 YFSETQ. This CDR3 is built from 14 residues. V gave up 4 bases and J gave up 4 bases; unmatched junction bases: 1. The chain's CDR3 is CASSGTSGYNEQFF. The CDR3 bases are TGCGCCAGCAGCGGGACTAGCGGTTACAATGAGCAGTTCTTC.

The chain recombines TRBV7-2 with TRBJ1-4, with 7 positions matching TRBD1. Germline V gives CDR1 SGHTA, CDR2 FQGNSA. CDR3 length equals 14 residues. The junction had 6 bases not matched to a gene; V was cut back by 3 bases and J by 8 bases. Here the CDR3 reads CASSLDRSAEKLFF. CDR3 DNA sequence: TGTGCCAGCAGCTTGGACAGGTCTGCGGAAAAACTGTTTTTT.

The rearrangement joins TRBV9 to TRBJ2-1, with D perhaps TRBD1 (6 bases). Trimming left V 2 bases short and J 0 bases short, with 15 bases between. Germline lookup yields CDR1 SGDLS and CDR2 YYNGEE. CDR3 length: 17 residues. CDR3 DNA sequence: TGTGCCAGCAGCGTTACAGGGTCAGAGAGCTCCTACAATGAGCAGTTCTTC. Translation: CASSVTGSESSYNEQFF.

This chain joins TRBV7-9 and TRBJ2-3, with 8 bases fitting TRBD2. The CDR3 loop spans 14 amino acids. V shed 7 bases, J shed 4 bases, and the junction held 7 bases outside the gene matches. Germline assignment: CDR1 SEHNR and CDR2 FQNEAQ (reference sequence). The CDR3 reads CASIPPGGADTQYF. CDR3 coding DNA: TGTGCCAGCATCCCCCCGGGGGGGGCAGATACGCAGTATTTT.

This chain links TRBV6-7 with TRBJ1-3; unclear D gene. TRBV6-7 is treated as an ORF (open reading frame) with a function not yet certain. The CDR3 is 10 amino acids. V was cut by 10 bases and J by 8 bases, with 9 bases left in between. Here the CDR3 DNA reads TGTGCCACTCTGCGATACACCATATATTTT. Translating it yields CATLRYTIYF.

The chain recombines TRBV6-1 with TRBJ2-1, with 12 bases aligning to TRBD2. The length of the CDR3 is 16 residues. With V trimmed by 2 bases and J by 7 bases, 6 bases remained unmatched. The germline CDR1 and CDR2 sequences are MNHNS and SASEGT. This CDR3 is CASSEKPSGRVNEQFF. The CDR3 DNA reads TGTGCCAGCAGTGAAAAGCCTAGCGGGAGGGTGAATGAGCAGTTCTTC.

J is TRBJ2-7 and V is TRBV10-3; 8 bases are shared with TRBD1. The J segment lost 2 bases and the V segment lost 6 bases, leaving 3 bases of the junction unmatched. Germline V gene lookup returns CDR1 ENHRY and CDR2 SYGVKD. This CDR3 contains 13 residues. Written as DNA, the CDR3 is TGTGCCATCAGCGGGACAGGAACCTACGAGCAGTACTTC. Protein product: CAISGTGTYEQYF.

The chain carries TRBV2 and TRBJ1-4, with D unresolved. Per the germline V gene, CDR1 is SNHLY and CDR2 is FYNNEI. With 5 bases removed from V and 9 bases from J, the gap between germline ends came to 10 bases. The CDR3 is 12 amino acids. This CDR3 is CASSYIPKKLFF. The CDR3 region has the DNA TGTGCCAGCAGTTACATCCCCAAAAAACTGTTTTTT.

The rearrangement joins TRBV4-3 to TRBJ1-2; unclear D gene. CDR1 and CDR2 (germline): LGHNA, YSLEER. This CDR3 has 14 residues. The germline V and J ends were trimmed by 0 bases and 1 base, with 6 bases remaining between them. CDR3: CASSQDRGNYGYTF. CDR3 nucleotide sequence: TGCGCCAGCAGCCAAGACCGGGGTAACTATGGCTACACCTTC.

The chain has TRBV4-3 and TRBJ2-1, with D uncertain. The germline CDR1 and CDR2 sequences are LGHNA and YSLEER. CDR3 length: 14 residues. V lost 2 bases and J 5 bases, leaving 10 bases between the germline ends. The CDR3 bases are TGCGCCAGCAGCCAAACCCAGAATAACAATGAGCAGTTCTTC. Amino acid sequence: CASSQTQNNNEQFF.

The V call is TRBV7-2, the J call TRBJ2-2, with no clear D. The V end was cut by 4 bases, the J end by 1 base, with 7 bases between. The CDR3 is 14 residues long. Germline CDR1 and CDR2: SGHTA and FQGNSA. The CDR3 reads CASSSIVNTGELFF. DNA of the CDR3: TGTGCCAGCAGCTCAATAGTGAACACCGGGGAGCTGTTTTTT.

This clone was detected only a few times. The chain couples TRBV28 to TRBJ2-7; D gene uncertain. This CDR3 comprises 11 residues. The ends were cut back, 8 bases at V and 4 bases at J, with 9 bases in the middle. Germline CDR1 reads MDHEN; CDR2 reads SYDVKM. The CDR3 here is CASARPYEQYF. Here the CDR3 DNA reads TGTGCCAGCGCGCGGCCTTACGAGCAGTACTTC.

This chain joins TRBV4-2 and TRBJ2-1, with D perhaps TRBD2 (5 bases). CDR3 length equals 13 residues. Looked up from germline, CDR1 is LGHNA and CDR2 is YNFKEQ. The V end was cut by 5 bases, the J end by 6 bases, with 11 bases between. DNA of the CDR3: TGTGCCAGCAGCTTTAACGCGGGCAATGAGCAGTTCTTC. Its protein product is CASSFNAGNEQFF.

This CDR3 reads CASSRKDRSLYGYTF. CDR3 coding DNA: TGTGCCAGCAGTCGGAAAGACAGGAGCCTATATGGCTACACCTTC. The chain joins TRBV6-2 or TRBV6-3 to TRBJ1-2, with a weak D call TRBD1 (6 bases). V was cut by 5 bases and J by 5 bases, with 18 bases left in between. Germline V gene sequence: CDR1 MNHEY, CDR2 SVGEGT. The CDR3 loop spans 15 amino acids.

This chain joins TRBV7-2 and TRBJ2-4; 9 bases map to TRBD2. Germline V gives CDR1 SGHTA, CDR2 FQGNSA. With 3 bases clipped from V and 4 bases from J, the junction kept 1 base outside the gene matches. This CDR3 has 14 residues. The CDR3 region has the DNA TGTGCCAGCAGCTTGACTAGCGGTAAAAACATTCAGTACTTC. Amino acids: CASSLTSGKNIQYF.

This clone was counted a few times. The CDR3 nucleotides read TGTGCCAGCGCTTTCGGAGAACATGGCTACACCTTC. As protein: CASAFGEHGYTF. The rearrangement links TRBV3-1 (or the pseudogene TRBV3-2) to TRBJ1-2, with D unclear. The CDR3 is made up of 12 amino acids. Looked up from germline, CDR1 is LGHDT and CDR2 is YNNKEL (reference sequence). V was shortened by 8 bases and J by 6 bases, with 13 bases between the two germline ends.

This clone is a singleton in its sample. This rearrangement joins TRBV7-3 to TRBJ2-7; 7 bases match TRBD1. Trimming cost V 5 bases and J 4 bases; bases outside gene matches: 8. The CDR3 is 14 amino acids. Per germline, CDR1 SGHTA and CDR2 FQGTGA. CDR3 region: CASSPTGTAYEQYF. The CDR3 nucleotides read TGTGCCAGCAGCCCTACCGGGACAGCGTACGAGCAGTACTTC.